The sequence of this T cell receptor beta chain was determined in a study of blood T cell repertoires in COVID-19. CDR1 is SNHLY, CDR2 FYNNEI, per germline. V shed 4 bases and J 5 bases; nucleotides not matched to a gene: 7. The CDR3 extends over 15 amino acids. This clone was seen a handful of times. In the source study's methods: Researchers report that nucleated cell counts were estimated from reference gene primer amplification. Profiling relied on immunoSEQ multiplex PCR, and the TCRdb table lists in-frame clones only, not all of them. Clone size and V and J calls were adopted from that table, with D and trimming inferred from the DNA. Of 200,000 to 250,000 clones in the sample, more than 75% are singletons; the top ten hold approximately 13%.

This TCR was recovered from an older man with acute or convalescent COVID-19. Sequenced material: peripheral blood. V usage is TRBV2 and J usage is TRBJ1-4; 7 bases line up with TRBD1. The CDR3 loop reads CASSGLGQSNEKLFF. CDR3 DNA: TGTGCCAGCAGTGGATTGGGACAGTCAAATGAAAAACTGTTTTTT.